In this sample, the clone carrying this TCR beta chain turned up once. This entry is derived from a study of blood T cell repertoires in COVID-19. Data came from immunoSEQ multiplex PCR; TCRdb stores just in-frame clones and leaves some out. The sample carries 150,000 to 250,000 clones, around 90% recorded once. Residents of about two dozen US areas, aged roughly 18 to 89 years, made up the participants. Sequenced material: PBMCs or T cells enriched from blood (not recorded which). This sequence was found in a woman in her twenties or thirties who had recovered from COVID-19.

This CDR3 is CASSVSGREWGREQYF. CDR3 sequence (DNA): TGTGCCAGCAGCGTATCCGGGAGGGAGTGGGGCCGCGAGCAGTACTTC. This chain connects TRBV9 to TRBJ2-7; 8 bases match TRBD2. The length of the CDR3 is 16 residues. Per germline, CDR1 SGDLS and CDR2 YYNGEE. J lost 6 bases, V lost 1 base, and 12 bases had no gene match.